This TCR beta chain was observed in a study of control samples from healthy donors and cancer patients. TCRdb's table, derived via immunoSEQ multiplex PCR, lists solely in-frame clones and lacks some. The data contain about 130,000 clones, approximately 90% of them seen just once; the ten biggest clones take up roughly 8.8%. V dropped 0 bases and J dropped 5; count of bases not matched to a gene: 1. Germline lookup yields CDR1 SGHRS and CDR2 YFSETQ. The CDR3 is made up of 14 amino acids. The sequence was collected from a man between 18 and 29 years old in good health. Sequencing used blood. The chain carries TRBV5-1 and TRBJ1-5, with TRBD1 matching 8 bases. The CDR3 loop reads CASSLAGGDQPQHF. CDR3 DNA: TGCGCCAGCAGCTTGGCAGGGGGCGATCAGCCCCAGCATTTT. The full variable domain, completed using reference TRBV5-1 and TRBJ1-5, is KAGVTQTPRYLIKTRGQQVTLSCSPISGHRSVSWYQQTPGQGLQFLFEYFSETQRNKGNFPGRFSGRQFSNSRSEMNVSTLELGDSALYLCASSLAGGDQPQHFGDGTRLSIL.